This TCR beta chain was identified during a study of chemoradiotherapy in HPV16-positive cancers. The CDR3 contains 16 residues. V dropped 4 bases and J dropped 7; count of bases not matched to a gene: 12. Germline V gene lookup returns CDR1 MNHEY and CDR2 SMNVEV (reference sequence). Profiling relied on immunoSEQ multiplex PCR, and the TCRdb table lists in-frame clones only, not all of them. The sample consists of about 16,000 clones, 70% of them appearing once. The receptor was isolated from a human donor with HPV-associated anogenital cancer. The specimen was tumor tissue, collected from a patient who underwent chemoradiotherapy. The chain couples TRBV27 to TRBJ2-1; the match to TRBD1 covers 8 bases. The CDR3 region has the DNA TGTGCCAGCAGTTCGGGACAGGCGGATTTGGGGAATGAGCAGTTCTTC. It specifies CASSSGQADLGNEQFF.